These T cell receptor beta chains were read from a single sample in a study of OX40 agonist ivuxolimab in advanced cancers. TCRdb's table, derived via immunoSEQ multiplex PCR, lists solely in-frame clones and lacks some. The repertoire holds 65,000 to 90,000 clones, over 75% seen once, with under 3% in the top ten. The starting material was CD4+ or CD8+ T cells sorted from blood, obtained in a trial of the OX40 agonist ivuxolimab. These receptors all come from an adult with an advanced solid tumor such as melanoma, head and neck, liver or kidney cancer. CDR3s include the opening cysteine and the closing phenylalanine or tryptophan. The D gene is left open where the match is weak. Expanded clones get a size class; other rows say once, few or many, or leave the size out.

cdr3_aa	cdr3_nt	v_call	j_call	d_call	clone_size
CASRPQGGVNQPQHF	TGTGCCAGCAGGCCACAGGGGGGCGTCAATCAGCCCCAGCATTTT	TRBV6-5	TRBJ1-5	TRBD1	-
CASSFLGNGGRKIAKNIQYF	TGTGCCAGCAGCTTCCTTGGAAATGGCGGGAGGAAAATAGCCAAAAACATTCAGTACTTC	TRBV13	TRBJ2-4	TRBD2	-
CASTRDIIYEQYF	TGTGCCAGCACCAGGGACATAATCTACGAGCAGTACTTC	TRBV5-4	TRBJ2-7	-	-
CACRLAGTTDTQYF	TGTGCCTGTAGACTAGCGGGGACTACAGATACGCAGTATTTT	TRBV19	TRBJ2-3	TRBD2	-
CASSRYRGDNTGELFF	TGTGCCAGCAGTCGGTACAGGGGGGATAACACCGGGGAGCTGTTTTTT	TRBV28	TRBJ2-2	TRBD1	once
CASSDQGNILRNTGELFF	TGCGCCAGCAGCGACCAGGGGAATATTCTAAGGAACACCGGGGAGCTGTTTTTT	TRBV5-1	TRBJ2-2	-	-
CASSRTSGISTDTQYF	TGTGCCAGCAGCCGGACTAGCGGGATTAGCACAGATACGCAGTATTTT	TRBV5-6	TRBJ2-3	TRBD2	-
CAVSGDTQYF	TGTGCAGTCTCGGGGGATACGCAGTATTTT	TRBV7-9	TRBJ2-3	-	once
CAISESVGRGSSLGQYF	TGTGCCATCAGTGAGTCGGTTGGTAGGGGCAGTAGTTTGGGGCAGTACTTC	TRBV10-3	TRBJ2-7	-	-
CASSPRAGPPAKLFF	TGTGCCAGCAGCCCCCGGGCAGGACCCCCAGCAAAACTGTTTTTT	TRBV9	TRBJ1-4	-	-
CASTPVGLSGANVLTF	TGTGCCAGCACCCCGGTGGGTCTCTCTGGGGCCAACGTCCTGACTTTC	TRBV5-6	TRBJ2-6	-	-
CASSWGTGNEQFF	TGTGCCAGCAGCTGGGGGACTGGAAATGAGCAGTTCTTC	TRBV5-6	TRBJ2-1	-	once
CASSSGTGAQETQYF	TGTGCCAGCAGTTCCGGGACAGGGGCGCAAGAGACCCAGTACTTC	TRBV27	TRBJ2-5	TRBD1	-
CASSFGGINYEQYF	TGTGCCAGCAGCTTTGGGGGTATAAACTACGAGCAGTACTTC	TRBV11-2	TRBJ2-7	-	-
CASSTEGGAKNIQYF	TGTGCCAGTAGTACCGAGGGAGGGGCCAAAAACATTCAGTACTTC	TRBV19	TRBJ2-4	TRBD2	-
CASSSQAELTSGQETQYF	TGCGCCAGCAGTTCCCAGGCGGAGTTGACTAGCGGACAAGAGACCCAGTACTTC	TRBV5-1	TRBJ2-5	TRBD2	-
CASSFNPRVLGYQPQHF	TGTGCCAGTAGTTTCAATCCCCGGGTTTTGGGTTATCAGCCCCAGCATTTT	TRBV19	TRBJ1-5	-	once
CASKAGGRSYEQYF	TGTGCCAGCAAAGCGGGAGGCAGGTCCTACGAGCAGTACTTC	TRBV6-5	TRBJ2-7	TRBD2	-
CASSPGLAGTYEQYF	TGTGCCAGCTCACCGGGACTAGCGGGAACCTACGAGCAGTACTTC	TRBV18	TRBJ2-7	TRBD2	-
CASRRPGTSKSEQFF	TGTGCCAGCAGACGCCCCGGGACTAGTAAGTCTGAGCAGTTCTTC	TRBV11-2	TRBJ2-1	TRBD2	-
CASSAGWRGNNEQFF	TGTGCCAGCAGCGCCGGGTGGAGGGGTAACAATGAGCAGTTCTTC	TRBV9	TRBJ2-1	-	-
CASSPEGAGNQPQHF	TGTGCCAGCAGCCCCGAGGGGGCGGGCAATCAGCCCCAGCATTTT	TRBV7-9	TRBJ1-5	TRBD1	-
CASSFGEISYNEQFF	TGTGCCAGCAGCTTCGGGGAGATCTCCTACAATGAGCAGTTCTTC	TRBV7-2	TRBJ2-1	-	-
CASTAPQYRDTQYF	TGTGCCAGCACGGCGCCACAATATCGGGATACGCAGTATTTT	TRBV11-3	TRBJ2-3	-	-
CASSLGQLISSGNTIYF	TGCGCCAGCAGCTTGGGTCAGTTGATAAGCTCTGGAAACACCATATATTTT	TRBV5-1	TRBJ1-3	-	-
CASSSARSVLVPLRDTQYF	TGTGCCAGCAGCTCAGCACGATCCGTTCTTGTTCCCCTCCGGGATACGCAGTATTTT	TRBV7-9	TRBJ2-3	-	-
CASSRGGYSNQPQHF	TGTGCCAGCAGCCGGGGGGGGTATAGCAATCAGCCCCAGCATTTT	TRBV7-2	TRBJ1-5	-	-
CASSTDLQIGEQYF	TGTGCCAGTAGTACCGACTTGCAGATAGGGGAGCAGTACTTC	TRBV19	TRBJ2-7	-	-
CASSPGLAAHRRLYNEQFF	TGTGCCAGCAGTCCAGGACTAGCGGCCCACCGGAGGCTGTACAATGAGCAGTTCTTC	TRBV28	TRBJ2-1	TRBD2	once
CASSYSDRGSYEQYF	TGTGCCAGCAGTTACTCGGACAGGGGATCCTACGAGCAGTACTTC	TRBV6-5	TRBJ2-7	TRBD1	-
CASSPPLPTPYEQYF	TGTGCCAGCAGTCCCCCTCTGCCTACCCCCTACGAGCAGTACTTC	TRBV28	TRBJ2-7	-	-
CAIRRNPQETQYF	TGTGCCATCAGACGGAACCCACAAGAGACCCAGTACTTC	TRBV10-3	TRBJ2-5	-	-
CASSLAGPNTEELFF	TGTGCCAGCAGCTTGGCGGGCCCGAACACCGAGGAGCTGTTTTTT	TRBV5-4	TRBJ2-2	-	-
CASSGQGQQPQHF	TGTGCCAGCAGTGGACAGGGCCAGCAGCCCCAGCATTTT	TRBV2	TRBJ1-5	TRBD1	-
CSVGGPETQYF	TGCAGCGTTGGGGGCCCGGAGACCCAGTACTTC	TRBV29-1	TRBJ2-5	-	once
CASSIAGGSSYNEQFF	TGTGCCAGTAGTATTGCGGGAGGGTCCTCCTACAATGAGCAGTTCTTC	TRBV19	TRBJ2-1	TRBD2	-
CASSPGFHGELFF	TGTGCCAGCAGTCCGGGATTCCACGGGGAGCTGTTTTTT	TRBV27	TRBJ2-2	-	-
CASSTTGGSQHF	TGTGCCAGTAGTACCACCGGTGGATCCCAGCATTTT	TRBV19	TRBJ1-5	-	-
CASSLPGRTDTQYF	TGTGCCAGCAGCTTACCTGGACGCACAGATACGCAGTATTTT	TRBV5-6	TRBJ2-3	-	-
CASSPTVNTEAFF	TGTGCCAGCAGCCCGACAGTTAACACTGAAGCTTTCTTT	TRBV28	TRBJ1-1	-	-
CASSLGQSSNQPQHF	TGTGCCAGCAGCTTGGGACAGTCAAGCAATCAGCCCCAGCATTTT	TRBV5-6	TRBJ1-5	-	-
CASSQQVLRVGTEAFF	TGTGCCAGCTCACAACAGGTATTAAGGGTGGGCACTGAAGCTTTCTTT	TRBV18	TRBJ1-1	-	once